The rows below give T cell receptor beta chains drawn from one sample of a study of monozygotic twins with inflammatory bowel disease. Reanalyzing the 5' RACE reads, TCRdb keeps one entry per CDR3 protein, without DNA. The specimen's table records hundreds of thousands of distinct CDR3 sequences. Sequencing was performed on blood. These receptor sequences come from a human donor with ulcerative colitis or Crohn's disease, or a healthy co-twin of an affected twin (not recorded which). The CDR3 runs from the conserved cysteine through the conserved F or W.

CDR3 protein: CASSLSPWGLYGYTF
V gene: TRBV27
J gene: TRBJ1-2

CDR3 protein: CASSKLTGVTSEAFF
V gene: TRBV3-1
J gene: TRBJ1-1

CDR3 protein: CASSYWGTGRTDTQYF
V gene: TRBV25-1
J gene: TRBJ2-3

CDR3 protein: CASSQDLTYNEQFF
V gene: TRBV3-1
J gene: TRBJ2-1

CDR3 protein: CASSQGGVQNIQYF
V gene: TRBV3-1
J gene: TRBJ2-4

CDR3 protein: CASSITGTGGSPLHF
V gene: TRBV6-1
J gene: TRBJ1-6

CDR3 protein: CSAEGTPGGEQFF
V gene: TRBV20-1
J gene: TRBJ2-1

CDR3 protein: CASSGLGGDVGTDTQYF
V gene: TRBV4-2
J gene: TRBJ2-3

CDR3 protein: CASSYSFQISDGYTF
V gene: TRBV6-5
J gene: TRBJ1-2

CDR3 protein: CASSQGGSADSYEQYF
V gene: TRBV4-2
J gene: TRBJ2-7